This entry features one T cell receptor (beta chain) sequence. This CDR3 spans 16 amino acids. Germline V CDR1 and CDR2: MNHEY, SVGAGI. Trimming removed 9 bases from V and 3 bases from J, with 24 bases in between. This entry belongs to a study of tumor-infiltrating lymphocytes in primary liver carcinoma. Total RNA amounting to around 530 ng was the source from which TCR beta cDNA was made with a constant-region primer. TCR beta libraries came from three nested multiplex PCR rounds using slightly modified ARM-PCR. The opening two PCR rounds, approximately 10 cycles each, paired TRBV1-TRBV30 forward primers with a C-beta reverse primer. TCRdb used MiXCR to reprocess the multiplex PCR reads, holding one entry per CDR3 protein. The repertoire consists of around 50,000 distinct CDR3 sequences, with over 70% occurring once and the leading ten covering roughly a quarter. The study co-extracted DNA and RNA from about 20-30 mg of unsorted bulk tissue.

This sequence joins TRBV6-5 and TRBJ2-7, with D tentatively TRBD2 (6 bases). Sequenced input: liver tumor tissue from sampling region 3. The sample's subset: tumor region T3, left-lateral pole. The TCR originated in a man aged 40-55 years with primary liver carcinoma and hepatitis B virus infection. The CDR3 loop reads CASSPWTGDRLYEQYF. The CDR3 nucleotides are TGTGCCAGTAGTCCATGGACGGGGGACCGCCTCTACGAGCAGTACTTC.